This TCR beta chain was documented in a study of T cells in Graves' hyperthyroidism and ophthalmopathy. Amplification yielded TCR beta CDR3 regions, with RNA transcripts as the source. Using the HTBI primer set, a first-round RT-PCR was run on the TCR CDR3. One entry per CDR3 protein results from TCRdb running MiXCR on the multiplex PCR reads. The repertoire holds about 340,000 distinct CDR3 sequences, 18% seen once, with 49% in the top ten. Those with hyperthyroidism were 18 to 65 years old, newly diagnosed, and ill for under 2 months. Not enrolled were patients with uncontrolled infection, other autoimmune disease, pregnancy or lactation. For the diagnoses, clinical symptoms, serum thyroxine and TRAb, thyroid ultrasound and orbital computed tomography were used. Germline CDR1 and CDR2: MNHNS and SASEGT. V lost 3 bases and J lost 3; bases outside the gene matches: 7. This CDR3 region has 16 residues.

The sample was blood. The receptor was isolated from a woman in her forties or fifties with Graves' hyperthyroidism. The chain joins TRBV6-1 to TRBJ2-1, with 8 nucleotides matching TRBD2. CDR3 in amino acids: CASSEQLAVLYNEQFF. CDR3 DNA sequence: TGTGCCAGCAGTGAGCAACTAGCGGTCCTCTACAATGAGCAGTTCTTC.